This T cell receptor (beta chain) was sequenced in a study of blood T cell repertoires in COVID-19. Study as a whole: COVID-19 samples collected from the United States, Italy and Spain covered acute and convalescent phases.

V dropped 6 bases and J dropped 7; count of bases not matched to a gene: 5. This CDR3 region has 14 residues. CDR1 and CDR2 (germline): MNHEY, SVGAGI. How the authors handled the data: Using reference gene primer amplification, nucleated cell counts were estimated. Sequencing used immunoSEQ multiplex PCR; TCRdb keeps in-frame clones, though not all of them. The DNA gave D and trimming, while V, J and clone size come from that table. This sample has 40,000 to 45,000 clones; nearly 70% occur once, and the top ten carry less than 8%. In this sample, this clone turned up a few times. The material sequenced was peripheral blood. The V gene is TRBV6-5, the J gene TRBJ1-6, with 8 positions matching TRBD1. This TCR derives from a man aged 80 or over with acute or convalescent COVID-19. Here the CDR3 DNA reads TGTGCCAGCAGCAGGACAGGGCTAAATTCACCCCTCCACTTT. Encoded protein: CASSRTGLNSPLHF.